Only a few counts were recorded for the clone carrying this T cell receptor beta chain. Germline loops: CDR1 KGHDR, CDR2 SFDVKD. This CDR3 has 14 residues. Losses at the gene ends were 2 bases for V and 7 bases for J; bases not matched to a gene: 2. These data are taken from a study of T cells after yellow fever vaccination. A universal primer site and UMIs were added as TCR cDNA was made by 5'RACE template switching. TCRdb re-analysed the 5' RACE reads in MiXCR, keeping a single row per CDR3 protein. The table has about 340,000 distinct CDR3 sequences, almost 4% seen once. This sample comprised PBMCs, obtained 5 days after the yellow fever booster vaccination. This chain links TRBV24-1 with TRBJ2-1, with TRBD1 matching over 9 bases. This receptor was taken from a man aged 18 to 30 who received the YFV17D yellow fever vaccine. The CDR3 nucleotides read TGTGCCACCAGTGATTCGACAGGGGGGAATGAGCAGTTCTTC. Encoded protein: CATSDSTGGNEQFF.